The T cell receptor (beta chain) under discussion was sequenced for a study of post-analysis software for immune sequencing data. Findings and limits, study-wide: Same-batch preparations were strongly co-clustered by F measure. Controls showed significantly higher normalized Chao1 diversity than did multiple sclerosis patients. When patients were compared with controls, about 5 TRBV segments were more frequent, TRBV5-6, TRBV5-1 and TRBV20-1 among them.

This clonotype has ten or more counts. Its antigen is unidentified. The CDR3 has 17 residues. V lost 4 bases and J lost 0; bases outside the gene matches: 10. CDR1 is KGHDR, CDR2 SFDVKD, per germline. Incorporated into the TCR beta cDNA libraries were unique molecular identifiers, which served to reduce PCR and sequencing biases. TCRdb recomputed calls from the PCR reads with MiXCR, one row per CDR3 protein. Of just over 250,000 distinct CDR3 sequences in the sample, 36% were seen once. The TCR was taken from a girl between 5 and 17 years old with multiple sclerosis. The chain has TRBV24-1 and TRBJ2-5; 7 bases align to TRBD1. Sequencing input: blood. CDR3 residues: CATSEPLTGPYQETQYF. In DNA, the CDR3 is TGTGCCACCAGTGAACCGTTGACAGGGCCGTACCAAGAGACCCAGTACTTC.